The 17 T cell receptor beta chains given below trace back to one sample, sequenced in a study of CD8 T cells in Susac syndrome. Random hexamers served to reverse transcribe roughly 0.45 to 1 ug RNA. TCRdb passed the immunoSEQ multiplex PCR reads through MiXCR, listing each CDR3 protein once. The table records some 130,000 distinct CDR3 sequences, roughly 95% of them present only once. The source material was CD4+ T cells from PBMCs. The receptors were gathered from a human donor in good health.

The gene calls are TRBV7-2 and TRBJ2-1; D gene uncertain. V was pared by 6 bases and J by 7 bases, with 10 bases between. The length of the CDR3 is 12 residues. Germline-derived CDR1 and CDR2 are SGHTA and FQGNSA. CDR3 loop: CASSQQTNEQFF. Written as DNA, the CDR3 is TGTGCCAGCAGTCAACAGACTAATGAGCAGTTCTTC.

CDR3 in DNA: TGTGCCAGCAGTTTATTTGGGACTAGCGGGGCCAGCTCCTACGAGCAGTACTTC. It translates to CASSLFGTSGASSYEQYF. The V and J genes are TRBV27 and TRBJ2-7, with 13 bases aligning to TRBD2. The CDR3 totals 18 residues. V lost 1 base to trimming and J lost 0 bases; unmatched junction nucleotides: 6. CDR1 and CDR2 from the germline V gene are MNHEY and SMNVEV (reference sequence).

J is TRBJ2-5 and V is TRBV20-1, with D perhaps matching TRBD2 (6 bases). The V gene lost 4 bases and the J gene lost 1 base, with 10 bases spanning the gap. Germline V CDR1 and CDR2: DFQATT, SNEGSKA (reference sequence). The CDR3 covers 13 residues. DNA of the CDR3: TGCAGTGCTACAAGGACTACCCAAGAGACCCAGTACTTC. Translation: CSATRTTQETQYF.

V usage is TRBV5-1 and J usage is TRBJ2-7, with 11 bases aligning to TRBD2. This CDR3 is 15 amino acids long. The V segment lost 0 bases and the J segment 2 bases; nucleotides outside the gene matches: 1. CDR1 and CDR2 from the germline V gene are SGHRS and YFSETQ. The CDR3 loop reads CASSLGLAGTYEQYF. The DNA for the CDR3 is TGCGCCAGCAGCTTGGGACTAGCGGGGACCTACGAGCAGTACTTC.

The genes are TRBV2 and TRBJ2-2, with 9 positions matching TRBD1. CDR1 is SNHLY and CDR2 is FYNNEI in the germline V gene. This CDR3 contains 14 residues. Trimming cost V 7 bases and J 6 bases; bases outside gene matches: 6. DNA for the CDR3: TGTGCCAGCAAACAGGGGGCTTCTGCCGGGGAGCTGTTTTTT. Residues: CASKQGASAGELFF.

This chain connects TRBV5-1 to TRBJ2-7; the D is unclear. CDR1 and CDR2 (germline): SGHRS, YFSETQ. The CDR3 has 12 amino acids. Trimming stripped 4 bases from V and 0 bases from J, with 5 bases between. Written as DNA, the CDR3 is TGCGCCAGCAGCCAAAACTCCTACGAGCAGTACTTC. Encoded protein: CASSQNSYEQYF.

The chain joins TRBV29-1 to TRBJ2-1; D is undetermined. The V gene's germline CDR1 is SQVTM and CDR2 ANQGSEA. The CDR3 is 12 amino acids. V was trimmed by 2 bases and J by 10 bases, leaving 12 bases between them. CDR3 in amino acids: CSVEFESEEQFF. The CDR3, as DNA: TGCAGCGTTGAATTCGAAAGTGAAGAGCAGTTCTTC.

This clonotype was picked up a small number of times. The genes are TRBV27 and TRBJ2-1; 9 nucleotides agree with TRBD1. The V and J ends lost 6 bases and 4 bases, in that order; junction bases with no gene match: 7. Germline assignment: CDR1 MNHEY and CDR2 SMNVEV (reference sequence). This CDR3 spans 15 amino acids. The CDR3 DNA sequence: TGTGCCAGCAGGGCTGGGACAGGGAGTTACAATGAGCAGTTCTTC. Its translation: CASRAGTGSYNEQFF.

The V and J genes are TRBV18 and TRBJ2-1; TRBD2 might be the D (6 bases). This CDR3 has 13 residues. The germline V gene encodes CDR1 KGHSH and CDR2 LQKENI. Trimming left V 4 bases short and J 4 bases short, with 8 bases between. This CDR3 is CASSLSGYNEQFF. The CDR3 coding sequence is TGTGCCAGCTCACTCAGCGGGTACAATGAGCAGTTCTTC.

The V call is TRBV29-1, the J call TRBJ2-3; D not certain. Trimming shortened V by 0 bases and J by 0 bases, and 4 bases separated the two germline ends. Germline lookup yields CDR1 SQVTM and CDR2 ANQGSEA. The CDR3 has 13 residues. Here the CDR3 reads CSVEDQSTDTQYF. CDR3 sequence (DNA): TGCAGCGTTGAAGACCAAAGCACAGATACGCAGTATTTT.

The DNA of the CDR3 is TGCGCCAGCAGCACCCGGGTGCGGAACACCGGGGAGCTGTTTTTT. This sequence encodes CASSTRVRNTGELFF. V is TRBV5-1 and J is TRBJ2-2, with D hard to call. This CDR3 is built from 15 residues. CDR1 is SGHRS, CDR2 YFSETQ, per germline. Trimming stripped 4 bases from V and 1 base from J, with 11 bases between.

V is TRBV15 and J is TRBJ2-1; no reliable D call. The CDR3 loop spans 13 amino acids. Germline CDR1 reads LNHNV; CDR2 reads YYDKDF (reference sequence). Trimming pared 1 base from V and 0 bases from J, leaving 1 base between. DNA for the CDR3: TGTGCCACCAGCAGAGGCTCCTACAATGAGCAGTTCTTC. Translation: CATSRGSYNEQFF.

This clonotype has a single count. The chain has TRBV10-3 and TRBJ2-6; possible D gene TRBD2, 6 bases. CDR3 length equals 16 residues. Germline V gene data show CDR1 as ENHRY and CDR2 as SYGVKD. Trimming shortened V by 3 bases and J by 0 bases, and 9 bases separated the two germline ends. The chain's CDR3 is CAISDGGTSGANVLTF. The CDR3 DNA is TGTGCCATCAGTGATGGGGGGACCTCTGGGGCCAACGTCCTGACTTTC.

The chain combines TRBV2 with TRBJ2-2; 8 positions match TRBD2. This CDR3 has 15 residues. With 6 bases clipped from V and 3 bases from J, the junction kept 6 bases outside the gene matches. Per germline, CDR1 SNHLY and CDR2 FYNNEI. The chain's CDR3 is CASRPGTRDTGELFF. The CDR3 DNA sequence: TGTGCCAGCAGGCCCGGGACTAGGGACACCGGGGAGCTGTTTTTT. Full variable domain (remainder filled in from reference TRBV2 and TRBJ2-2): EPEVTQTPSHQVTQMGQEVILRCVPISNHLYFYWYRQILGQKVEFLVSFYNNEISEKSEIFDDQFSVERPDGSNFTLKIRSTKLEDSAMYFCASRPGTRDTGELFFGEGSRLTVL.

This chain joins TRBV5-1 and TRBJ2-6; 13 bases fit TRBD2. The ends lost 3 bases at V and 0 bases at J; junction bases unmatched: 6. Germline loops: CDR1 SGHRS, CDR2 YFSETQ. This CDR3 region has 19 residues. The CDR3 DNA reads TGCGCCAGCAGCTACGGACTAGCGGGAGCCAACTCTGGGGCCAACGTCCTGACTTTC. Translation gives CASSYGLAGANSGANVLTF.

Here the CDR3 reads CASSHPVGGELFF. CDR3 DNA: TGTGCCAGCAGCCATCCGGTGGGCGGGGAGCTGTTTTTT. This rearrangement joins TRBV4-2 to TRBJ2-2; no clear D. V lost 3 bases, J lost 7 bases, and 9 bases lay in between. The germline CDR1 and CDR2 sequences are LGHNA and YNFKEQ. This CDR3 spans 13 amino acids.

V is TRBV29-1 and J is TRBJ2-7; D is tentatively TRBD1 or TRBD2 (5 bases each). CDR1 and CDR2 from the germline V gene are SQVTM and ANQGSEA. CDR3 length equals 12 residues. Trimming took 5 bases from V and 4 from J, leaving 12 bases between them. As DNA, the CDR3 is TGCAGCGTTTCCGGCAGGGAGTACGAGCAGTACTTC. Encoded protein: CSVSGREYEQYF.